This T cell receptor (beta chain) was retrieved from a study of CD8+CD57+ T cells in acquired aplastic anemia. Whole-study context: Read counts for CD4+ cells (from healthy donors) averaged roughly 10 million.

Germline lookup yields CDR1 SGHVS and CDR2 FQNEAQ. The CDR3 is 12 residues long. Trimming left V 4 bases short and J 9 bases short, with 12 bases between. TCR beta VDJ combinations and CDR3 sequences were profiled from genomic DNA. One entry per CDR3 protein results from TCRdb running MiXCR on the reads. The sample includes around 170,000 distinct CDR3 sequences, roughly half of them seen just once. In this sample, this clonotype turned up many times. The target antigen is unknown. Study-wide points: Patients had roughly 31 CD8+ CDR3 sequences in common with controls (the shared set).

The chain is built from TRBV7-8 and TRBJ2-5; perhaps TRBD2 as D (7 bases). The origin of this receptor is a human donor in good health. The sample consisted of sorted CD4+, CD8+, or CD8+CD57+ T cells (not recorded which) from PBMCs. The CDR3 protein is CASSSEGGAQYF. The DNA of the CDR3 is TGTGCCAGCAGCTCCGAAGGGGGGGCCCAGTACTTC.